These 20 T cell receptor beta chains share one sample of origin, sequenced in a study of blood T cell repertoires in COVID-19. TCRdb's copy holds only in-frame clones and misses some; the assay was immunoSEQ multiplex PCR. The sample includes roughly 230,000 clones, 85% to 90% of them seen just once. Sequencing was carried out using PBMCs or T cells enriched from blood (not recorded which). Receptors originate from a woman in her twenties or thirties with acute COVID-19.

This sequence joins TRBV9 and TRBJ1-2, with no clear D. Trimming cost V 1 base and J 0 bases, with 10 bases left between them. CDR1 is SGDLS and CDR2 is YYNGEE in the germline V gene. The CDR3 is 15 amino acids. DNA of the CDR3: TGTGCCAGCAGCGTAACATCAGACACTAACTATGGCTACACCTTC. Translation: CASSVTSDTNYGYTF.

This chain links TRBV5-1 with TRBJ2-7, with D perhaps matching TRBD2 (6 bases). The germline CDR1 and CDR2 sequences are SGHRS and YFSETQ. The V end lost 3 bases, the J end lost 2 bases, and 12 bases lay between the germline ends. The CDR3 totals 14 residues. CDR3 amino acids: CASSSRLGTYEQYF. The CDR3, as DNA: TGCGCCAGCAGCTCCCGACTAGGAACCTACGAGCAGTACTTC.

This rearrangement joins TRBV7-9 to TRBJ1-3, with D possibly matching TRBD1 (6 bases). This CDR3 contains 15 residues. Per the germline V gene, CDR1 is SEHNR and CDR2 is FQNEAQ (reference sequence). V lost 5 bases and J 0 bases, leaving 11 bases between the germline ends. CDR3 DNA sequence: TGTGCCAGCAGCCTGACAGGAGACTCTGGAAACACCATATATTTT. Protein sequence: CASSLTGDSGNTIYF.

The J gene is TRBJ2-5, the V gene TRBV27; no clear D. Germline lookup yields CDR1 MNHEY and CDR2 SMNVEV (reference sequence). The ends were cut back, 4 bases at V and 5 bases at J, with 5 bases in the middle. This CDR3 spans 11 amino acids. CDR3 amino acids: CASSSGETQYF. For the CDR3, the DNA is TGTGCCAGCAGTTCCGGGGAGACCCAGTACTTC.

The chain combines TRBV11-2 with TRBJ1-2; tentatively, D is TRBD1 (5 bases). Trimming took off 1 base at V and 3 bases at J, with 15 bases between the two ends. This CDR3 spans 16 amino acids. From germline, CDR1 is SGHAT and CDR2 FQNNGV. The CDR3 DNA reads TGTGCCAGCAGCTTAGCCCGGGACTGGGAGGACTATGGCTACACCTTC. Protein product: CASSLARDWEDYGYTF.

The chain carries TRBV30 and TRBJ1-5, with 10 bases lining up with TRBD1. CDR3 size: 15 residues. After removal of 4 bases from V and 2 bases from J, the junction contained 5 bases not matched to a gene. Germline CDR1 GTSNPN, CDR2 SVGIG (reference sequence). The CDR3 DNA reads as TGTGCCTGGAATCTTGGGACAGGGGGCAATCAGCCCCAGCATTTT. The encoded protein is CAWNLGTGGNQPQHF. The whole variable domain, filled in from reference TRBV30 and TRBJ1-5, reads SQTIHQWPATLVQPVGSPLSLECTVEGTSNPNLYWYRQAAGRGLQLLFYSVGIGQISSEVPQNLSASRPQDRQFILSSKKLLLSDSGFYLCAWNLGTGGNQPQHFGDGTRLSIL.

In DNA form, the CDR3 reads TGTGCCAGCAGCGTTCTTTATGGGGAGCTGTTTTTT. Residues: CASSVLYGELFF. The chain recombines TRBV9 with TRBJ2-2; no definite D call. The CDR3 length is 12 residues. Germline assignment: CDR1 SGDLS and CDR2 YYNGEE. The germline V and J ends were trimmed by 2 bases and 8 bases, with 7 bases remaining between them.

V is TRBV12-3 or TRBV12-4 and J is TRBJ1-1, with D maybe TRBD1 (6 bases). V lost 10 bases and J lost 2, with 14 bases in between. The CDR3 has 13 amino acids. CDR3 in DNA: TGTGCCACGCTCCTACAGGGCAACACTGAAGCTTTCTTT. Translation: CATLLQGNTEAFF.

The chain employs TRBV7-9 and TRBJ2-5; the match to TRBD1 covers 12 bases. The CDR3 runs 16 residues. Germline V gene sequence: CDR1 SEHNR, CDR2 FQNEAQ (reference sequence). The V gene end was trimmed by 5 bases and the J gene end by 4 bases; junction bases not matched to a gene: 8. CDR3 sequence (DNA): TGTGCCAGCAGCACGGGGACAGGGGGCTGGCGAGAGACCCAGTACTTC. This encodes CASSTGTGGWRETQYF.

This sequence joins TRBV4-1 and TRBJ1-4; 10 bases align to TRBD1. Trimming at V came to 3 bases and at J to 7 bases, leaving 5 bases not matched to a gene. The CDR3 totals 15 residues. Germline V gene lookup returns CDR1 MGHRA and CDR2 YSYEKL. CDR3 region: CASSQAGTGVEKLFF. The CDR3 DNA reads TGCGCCAGCAGCCAGGCCGGGACAGGGGTTGAAAAACTGTTTTTT.

This sequence joins TRBV4-3 and TRBJ1-1; D unresolved. The CDR3 contains 17 residues. The V gene lost 0 bases and the J gene lost 0 bases, with 14 bases spanning the gap. Germline V gives CDR1 LGHNA, CDR2 YSLEER. CDR3 sequence: CASSQEFQVDMNTEAFF. The CDR3 DNA sequence: TGCGCCAGCAGCCAAGAATTCCAGGTCGACATGAACACTGAAGCTTTCTTT.

The sample holds a few counts of this clone. The chain couples TRBV4-1 to TRBJ2-2; 12 bases line up with TRBD2. This CDR3 is built from 15 residues. The V gene's germline CDR1 is MGHRA and CDR2 YSYEKL. The V gene end was trimmed by 7 bases and the J gene end by 6 bases; junction bases not matched to a gene: 6. CDR3 coding DNA: TGCGCCAGCACCCCTAGCGGGGGGGCATCCGGGGAGCTGTTTTTT. Residues: CASTPSGGASGELFF.

This clone came up a few times. V usage is TRBV27 and J usage is TRBJ1-2; D is undetermined. V was trimmed by 0 bases and J by 8 bases, leaving 10 bases between them. This CDR3 is 13 amino acids long. CDR1 is MNHEY, CDR2 SMNVEV, per germline (reference sequence). The CDR3 DNA sequence: TGTGCCAGCAGTTTATCGAGGTGGTACGGCTACACCTTC. Translated, it gives CASSLSRWYGYTF.

The genes are TRBV7-9 and TRBJ2-7; tentatively, D is TRBD1 (6 bases). Germline V CDR1 and CDR2: SEHNR, FQNEAQ (reference sequence). Trimming stripped 5 bases from V and 3 bases from J, with 14 bases between. The CDR3 runs to 14 residues. CDR3 amino acids: CASSLTGYNYEQYF. The CDR3 DNA follows: TGTGCCAGCAGCCTAACAGGGTACAACTACGAGCAGTACTTC.

As DNA, the CDR3 is TGTGCCAGCAGCGTAGACCCCCAGATGAAAGAGGGTGGGGCCAACGTCCTGACTTTC. Encoded protein: CASSVDPQMKEGGANVLTF. This rearrangement joins TRBV9 to TRBJ2-6; D is possibly TRBD2 (5 bases). The CDR3 spans 19 residues. Germline V CDR1 and CDR2: SGDLS, YYNGEE. V was shortened by 0 bases and J by 3 bases, with 19 bases between the two germline ends.

The V gene is TRBV9, the J gene TRBJ1-2; D gene uncertain. The CDR3 extends over 13 amino acids. CDR1 and CDR2 from the germline V gene are SGDLS and YYNGEE. The V and J ends lost 1 base and 2 bases respectively, with 6 bases between them. The CDR3 DNA follows: TGTGCCAGCAGCGTAAACGGGAACTATGGCTACACCTTC. This translates into CASSVNGNYGYTF. Based on the CDR3 plus reference TRBV9 and TRBJ1-2, the full variable domain is DSGVTQTPKHLITATGQRVTLRCSPRSGDLSVYWYQQSLDQGLQFLIQYYNGEERAKGNILERFSAQQFPDLHSELNLSSLELGDSALYFCASSVNGNYGYTFGSGTRLTVV.

This clone was counted once. The chain carries TRBV6-4 and TRBJ1-2, with TRBD1 identical over 10 bases. CDR3 size: 14 residues. J was trimmed by 8 bases and V by 5 bases; bases with no gene match: 8. Per the germline V gene, CDR1 is MRHNA and CDR2 is SNTAGT. Here the CDR3 DNA reads TGTGCCAGCAGTACCGGGACAGGGGTGGGAGGCTACACCTTC. Its protein is CASSTGTGVGGYTF.

This chain uses TRBV18 with TRBJ2-2; 10 bases fit TRBD1. V trimming: 0 bases; J trimming: 6 bases; junction bases outside the gene matches: 1. The CDR3 has 15 residues. The V gene's germline CDR1 is KGHSH and CDR2 LQKENI. The CDR3, as DNA: TGTGCCAGCTCACCACCGGGACAGGGGCCCGGGGAGCTGTTTTTT. Its translation is CASSPPGQGPGELFF.

This chain links TRBV19 with TRBJ1-1; D is possibly TRBD1 (5 bases). CDR1 is LNHDA and CDR2 is SQIVND in the germline V gene (reference sequence). The CDR3 covers 15 residues. Between the trimmed V and J ends, which lost 5 bases and 0 bases, there was a span of 13 bases. The CDR3 sequence is CASSWGNAMNTEAFF. CDR3 bases: TGTGCCAGTAGTTGGGGCAATGCTATGAACACTGAAGCTTTCTTT.

The V gene is TRBV5-8, the J gene TRBJ1-2; D not resolved. The germline V gene encodes CDR1 SGHTS and CDR2 YDEGEE. The CDR3 is 14 residues long. The V end was cut by 4 bases, the J end by 5 bases, with 15 bases between. The CDR3 region is CASSGGRGNYGYTF. The CDR3 nucleotides are TGTGCCAGCAGCGGCGGACGGGGAAATTATGGCTACACCTTC.